A selection of T cell receptor beta chains follows, all from one sample in a study of post-analysis software for immune sequencing data. Using its own MiXCR run on the PCR reads, TCRdb lists one record per CDR3 protein. Of 700,000 to 800,000 distinct CDR3 sequences in the sample, about 32% were seen once. The specimen sequenced was blood. All receptors derive from a girl between 10 and 17 years old with multiple sclerosis. The CDR3 runs from the conserved cysteine through the conserved F or W. The D gene is left open where the match is weak. Some rows have no size entry. The others give once, few or many, or a class for an expanded clone.

NA	TRBV2	NA	TRBJ1-6	TGTGCCAGCAGTGAGATCAGGTCTACTTCGATATCCCCTTCACCCCTCCACTTT	CASSEIRSTSISPSPLHF
TRBD1	TRBV24-1	few	TRBJ2-1	TGTGCCACCAGTGCCCTGGGACAGGCGGGCAAGAGCTCCTACAATGAGCAGTTCTTC	CATSALGQAGKSSYNEQFF
TRBD2	TRBV5-1	NA	TRBJ2-7	TGCGCCAGCAGCTTGGGGACTAGCGGGTTACGTTCCTACGAGCAGTACTTC	CASSLGTSGLRSYEQYF
TRBD1	TRBV20-1	NA	TRBJ1-5	TGCAGTGCTGATTGGTCGGGACAGGGGAGTCAGCCCCAGCATTTT	CSADWSGQGSQPQHF
NA	TRBV27	few	TRBJ2-3	TGTGCCAGCAGTTTTCCCGGGAACACAGATACGCAGTATTTT	CASSFPGNTDTQYF
NA	TRBV7-9	NA	TRBJ2-1	TGTGCCAGCAGCGGTGGACAGACCTACGAGCAGTTCTTC	CASSGGQTYEQFF
TRBD1	TRBV6-5	NA	TRBJ2-3	TGTGCCAGCAGTCGTGGGACAGCTCCTAGCACAGATACGCAGTATTTT	CASSRGTAPSTDTQYF
NA	TRBV12-3/TRBV12-4	NA	TRBJ2-7	TGTGCCAGCACCCGAGGTACCTACGAGCAGTACTTC	CASTRGTYEQYF
NA	TRBV6-6	NA	TRBJ1-1	TGTGCCAGCAGTTACTCCGTGGGAAACACTGAAGCTTTCTTT	CASSYSVGNTEAFF
TRBD2	TRBV20-1	NA	TRBJ2-1	TGCAGTGTTCGGTCGGCGGGAGCGCCGGCAAGGATCGAGCAGTTCTTC	CSVRSAGAPARIEQFF
TRBD2	TRBV20-1	NA	TRBJ2-1	TGCAGTGCTAAGAAACCGGGACTAGGCATATACAATGAGCAGTTCTTC	CSAKKPGLGIYNEQFF
TRBD1	TRBV5-1	NA	TRBJ1-1	TGCGCCAGCAGGTCAGAGGGGACAGCTAACACTGAAGCTTTCTTT	CASRSEGTANTEAFF
TRBD2	TRBV7-2	NA	TRBJ2-5	TGTGCCAGCAGCCGACGGGAGGGACAAGAGACCCAGTACTTC	CASSRREGQETQYF
TRBD2	TRBV7-2	many	TRBJ2-1	TGTGCCAGCAGCTTAGAAAGCGGGGGATACAATGAGCAGTTCTTC	CASSLESGGYNEQFF
TRBD2	TRBV29-1	NA	TRBJ2-3	TGCAGCGTCGGGACTAGCGGGGTTAGCACAGATACGCAGTATTTT	CSVGTSGVSTDTQYF
TRBD2	TRBV7-2	NA	TRBJ2-3	TGTGCCGGCAGCTTGACTAGCGGGAGGACCGATACGCAGTATTTT	CAGSLTSGRTDTQYF
NA	TRBV6-5	NA	TRBJ1-2	TGTGCCAGCAGTTTCTCCGAGGGGGGCGCCTCCTATGGCTACACCTTC	CASSFSEGGASYGYTF
NA	TRBV12-3/TRBV12-4	NA	TRBJ1-1	TGTGCCAGCAGTTTGACAGAGCCTATGAACACTGAAGCTTTCTTT	CASSLTEPMNTEAFF
NA	TRBV20-1	few	TRBJ2-3	TGCAGTGCCCCGAGAGGGGGGAGGGCCGTTCACACAGATACGCAGTATTTT	CSAPRGGRAVHTDTQYF
NA	TRBV20-1	many	TRBJ2-6	TGCAGTGCTAGCCCTTCTGGGGCCAACGTCCTGACTTTC	CSASPSGANVLTF
TRBD1	TRBV7-2	few	TRBJ1-2	TGTGCCAGCAGCCTGACAGGGCACTATGGCTACACCTTC	CASSLTGHYGYTF
TRBD1	TRBV7-9	few	TRBJ2-5	TGTGCCAGCAGCTCCCAAAGGACAGGGGGAATGGAGACCCAGTACTTC	CASSSQRTGGMETQYF
NA	TRBV6-2/TRBV6-3	few	TRBJ2-5	TGTGCCAGCAGTTACTCACCGGACCCCTGGTACTTC	CASSYSPDPWYF
NA	TRBV6-5	NA	TRBJ1-5	TGTGTCAGCAGACGATCTAGCAATCAGCCCCAGCATTTT	CVSRRSSNQPQHF
NA	TRBV5-5	few	TRBJ1-2	TGTGCCAGCAGCTTGCATTTTTCTGGAGCGGTCTATGGCTACACCTTC	CASSLHFSGAVYGYTF
NA	TRBV28	few	TRBJ1-4	TGTGCCAGCACCTGGAGCGGGCCGCCCCGGGGTGAAAAACTGTTTTTT	CASTWSGPPRGEKLFF
NA	TRBV5-8	NA	TRBJ1-4	TGTGCCAGCAGATCGGGATATTCGGAGGGAAAACTGTTTTTT	CASRSGYSEGKLFF
NA	TRBV4-3	NA	TRBJ2-3	TGCGCCAGCAGCCGGGTAGGGACGTCCCCAGATACGCAGTATTTT	CASSRVGTSPDTQYF
NA	TRBV20-1	few	TRBJ2-5	TGCAGTGCCATTCCAGACAGGATCCCATCTCAAGAGACCCAGTACTTC	CSAIPDRIPSQETQYF